This T cell receptor beta chain emerged from a study of blood T cells in healthy people across ages. General study findings and limits: Among T cells, TCR beta diversity per million cells dropped roughly linearly as age rose. Percentage of naive T cells showed a strong correlation with TCR beta diversity.

V lost 4 bases and J lost 6, with 13 bases in between. The CDR3 is 13 amino acids. Germline CDR1 reads MGHRA; CDR2 reads YSYEKL. It was with a sample-barcoded 5' primer and a J-beta primer mix that a second PCR of about 6 to 11 cycles was run. TCRdb redid the calling of the 5' RACE reads with MiXCR, one entry per CDR3 protein. The data show fewer than 2,000,000 distinct CDR3 sequences, 30% to 40% seen once. Every donor gave roughly 9.2 milliliters of peripheral blood. Note on this clonotype: Its antigen is as yet unknown.

This sequence was found in a human donor in good health. The rearrangement joins TRBV4-1 to TRBJ2-7; D is possibly TRBD1 or TRBD2 (5 bases each). Sequences were obtained from blood. The CDR3 here is CASSPVGGSEQYF. CDR3 sequence (DNA): TGCGCCAGCAGCCCGGTTGGGGGAAGCGAGCAGTACTTC.